Shown below are 30 T cell receptor beta chains from a single sample sequenced in a study of blood T cell repertoires in COVID-19. Sequenced by immunoSEQ multiplex PCR; TCRdb stores in-frame clones only, minus some. The sample includes about 300,000 clones, less than 85% of them seen just once. Source material: PBMCs or T cells enriched from blood (not recorded which). Every receptor here comes from a woman in her thirties who had been exposed to COVID-19.

The rearrangement joins TRBV5-6 to TRBJ1-2, with 10 positions matching TRBD1. Germline V gene lookup returns CDR1 SGHDT and CDR2 YYEEEE. There are 16 residues in the CDR3. The junction had 6 bases not matched to a gene; V was cut back by 4 bases and J by 0 bases. CDR3 coding DNA: TGTGCCAGCAGCAGGACAGGGGGGGAAGCTAACTATGGCTACACCTTC. Translated: CASSRTGGEANYGYTF.

V gene TRBV30 combines with J gene TRBJ2-1; 7 bases are a match to TRBD2. V lost 3 bases to trimming and J lost 0 bases; unmatched junction nucleotides: 11. Per the germline V gene, CDR1 is GTSNPN and CDR2 is SVGIG (reference sequence). This CDR3 is built from 17 residues. The CDR3 DNA sequence: TGTGCCTGGAGCCTCGGCCGGGGGGTAGGCTCCTACAATGAGCAGTTCTTC. It yields the protein CAWSLGRGVGSYNEQFF.

This rearrangement joins TRBV28 to TRBJ1-6; D remains unclear. The ends were cut back, 2 bases at V and 3 bases at J, with 11 bases in the middle. Germline lookup yields CDR1 MDHEN and CDR2 SYDVKM. The CDR3 is made up of 16 amino acids. Written as DNA, the CDR3 is TGTGCCAGCAGTTTAAACAGATTCAGCTATAATTCACCCCTCCACTTT. Protein product: CASSLNRFSYNSPLHF.

The chain couples TRBV28 to TRBJ2-3, with D tentatively TRBD1 (5 bases). The germline gives CDR1 MDHEN, CDR2 SYDVKM. The CDR3 sequence is 11 residues long. The ends were cut back, 7 bases at V and 7 bases at J, with 9 bases in the middle. CDR3 DNA: TGTGCCAGCACTGACAGCTATACGCAGTATTTT. Translation: CASTDSYTQYF.

This clone has more than one count but fewer than ten. Sequence at one end of the junction differs from germline and may be a read error. This sequence joins TRBV28 and TRBJ2-3; perhaps TRBD2 as D (6 bases). CDR3 length equals 11 residues. Germline CDR1 is MDHEN and CDR2 is SYDVKM. DNA of the CDR3: TGTGCCAGCAGTTTTTTGGGGACTCGGAGTTTT. It yields the protein CASSFLGTRSF.

In its sample, this clone was seen a few times. The rearrangement joins TRBV28 to TRBJ2-1, with 7 bases aligning to TRBD2. The V gene end was trimmed by 7 bases and the J gene end by 2 bases; junction bases not matched to a gene: 8. The V gene's germline CDR1 is MDHEN and CDR2 SYDVKM. The CDR3 consists of 15 residues. In DNA, the CDR3 is TGTGCCAGCATATCCGCGGGAGCGACCTACAATGAGCAGTTCTTC. Translating it yields CASISAGATYNEQFF.

There are a few counts of this clone. The genes are TRBV4-3 and TRBJ1-1; 8 positions agree with TRBD1. The V gene end was trimmed by 4 bases and the J gene end by 6 bases; junction bases not matched to a gene: 10. Germline CDR1 reads LGHNA; CDR2 reads YSLEER. The CDR3 sequence is 15 residues long. The CDR3 nucleotides read TGCGCCAGCAGCCCGGATGGGACAGGACTCTCTGAAGCTTTCTTT. Encoded protein: CASSPDGTGLSEAFF.

The chain carries TRBV18 and TRBJ1-6, with unresolved D. Trimming cost V 4 bases and J 7 bases, with 11 bases left between them. Germline V lookup: CDR1 KGHSH, CDR2 LQKENI. The CDR3 has 14 residues. The CDR3 sequence: CASSLEGENSPLHF. The CDR3 region has the DNA TGTGCCAGCTCACTAGAGGGAGAGAATTCACCCCTCCACTTT.

This clone has at least ten counts. The chain is built from TRBV7-9 and TRBJ1-2; TRBD1 might be the D (5 bases). Germline CDR1 and CDR2: SEHNR and FQNEAQ (reference sequence). The CDR3 has 14 residues. The V end was cut by 5 bases, the J end by 4 bases, with 14 bases between. CDR3 bases: TGTGCCAGCAGCGCCGGGACTGGGTTCTATGGCTACACCTTC. Its translation is CASSAGTGFYGYTF.

This chain links TRBV6-6 with TRBJ1-2; 10 nucleotides match TRBD1. The length of the CDR3 is 18 residues. Trimming cost V 5 bases and J 8 bases; bases outside gene matches: 20. Germline V lookup: CDR1 MNHNY, CDR2 SVGAGI (reference sequence). Here the CDR3 reads CASSRWAGTGVFKEGYTF. The CDR3 DNA is TGTGCCAGCAGTCGGTGGGCAGGGACAGGGGTGTTTAAAGAGGGCTACACCTTC.

The gene calls are TRBV9 and TRBJ2-7, with a tentative D call TRBD1 (5 bases). This CDR3 is built from 15 residues. V lost 4 bases, J lost 2 bases, and 16 bases lay in between. The germline gives CDR1 SGDLS, CDR2 YYNGEE. CDR3 amino acids: CASSLTDILPYEQYF. The CDR3 DNA sequence: TGTGCCAGCAGCTTAACGGACATCTTACCCTACGAGCAGTACTTC.

This rearrangement joins TRBV6-5 to TRBJ1-5; 8 bases are a match to TRBD1. Germline V gene lookup returns CDR1 MNHEY and CDR2 SVGAGI. V gave up 7 bases and J gave up 4 bases; unmatched junction bases: 9. This CDR3 contains 15 residues. The CDR3: CASTPTGGANQPQHF. The CDR3 nucleotides are TGTGCCAGCACCCCCACAGGGGGGGCAAATCAGCCCCAGCATTTT.

The J gene is TRBJ2-1, the V gene TRBV3-1 (or the pseudogene TRBV3-2); TRBD2 agrees at 11 bases. V lost 4 bases and J lost 9; bases outside the gene matches: 8. Germline CDR1 reads LGHDT; CDR2 reads YNNKEL (reference sequence). The CDR3 is 15 residues long. The CDR3 sequence is CASSPHSGRGGEQFF. CDR3 nucleotides: TGTGCCAGCAGCCCCCATAGCGGGAGGGGCGGTGAGCAGTTCTTC.

The chain employs TRBV3-1 (or the pseudogene TRBV3-2) and TRBJ2-4; D unclear. From germline, CDR1 is LGHDT and CDR2 YNNKEL (reference sequence). The CDR3 is 11 residues long. V was clipped by 5 bases and J by 12 bases, with 11 bases between them. The CDR3 nucleotides are TGTGCCAGCAGCTCCCCGAGGTCTCAGTACTTC. Encoded protein: CASSSPRSQYF.

J is TRBJ1-4 and V is TRBV30; D uncertain. Germline-derived CDR1 and CDR2 are GTSNPN and SVGIG (reference sequence). This CDR3 has 13 amino acids. Trimming removed 3 bases at V and 8 bases at J, with 13 bases between. For the CDR3, the DNA is TGTGCCTGGAGGAAGGAGATCGGGGAAAAACTGTTTTTT. Its protein is CAWRKEIGEKLFF.

The chain couples TRBV28 to TRBJ1-6, with unresolved D. Germline CDR1 and CDR2: MDHEN and SYDVKM. Trimming took off 2 bases at V and 17 bases at J, with 13 bases between the two ends. The CDR3 is 12 residues long. As DNA, the CDR3 is TGTGCCAGCAGTTTACGGGTAACCCCCATCCACTTT. Amino acids: CASSLRVTPIHF. Full variable domain (missing parts from reference TRBV28 and TRBJ1-6): DVKVTQSSRYLVKRTGEKVFLECVQDMDHENMFWYRQDPGLGLRLIYFSYDVKMKEKGDIPEGYSVSREKKERFSLILESASTNQTSMYLCASSLRVTPIHFGNGTRLTVT.

This chain joins TRBV2 and TRBJ2-2; D perhaps matches TRBD1 (6 bases). The CDR3 has 15 residues. Germline V lookup: CDR1 SNHLY, CDR2 FYNNEI. The V gene lost 9 bases and the J gene lost 1 base, with 15 bases spanning the gap. In DNA, the CDR3 is TGTGCCAGGACCCTCCGGGACAAGAACACCGGGGAGCTGTTTTTT. It is translated as CARTLRDKNTGELFF.

The J gene is TRBJ1-1, the V gene TRBV10-3; weak D call: TRBD1 (5 bases). Germline CDR1 and CDR2: ENHRY and SYGVKD. Trimming stripped 7 bases from V and 4 bases from J, with 10 bases between. This CDR3 region has 12 residues. CDR3 loop: CAINRGGTEAFF. As DNA, the CDR3 is TGTGCCATCAATAGGGGAGGCACTGAAGCTTTCTTT.

This sequence joins TRBV7-6 and TRBJ2-2; perhaps TRBD1 as D (5 bases). The CDR3 sequence is 16 residues long. Trimming pared 1 base from V and 6 bases from J, leaving 15 bases between. CDR1 SGHVS and CDR2 FNYEAQ come from the germline V gene. The CDR3 region has the DNA TGTGCCAGCAGCTTAGGGCAGGGTGCATTAGCCGGGGAGCTGTTTTTT. Protein: CASSLGQGALAGELFF. The full variable domain, in which reference TRBV7-6 and TRBJ2-2 provide the parts outside the CDR3, is GAGVSQSPRYKVTKRGQDVALRCDPISGHVSLYWYRQALGQGPEFLTYFNYEAQQDKSGLPNDRFSAERPEGSISTLTIQRTEQRDSAMYRCASSLGQGALAGELFFGEGSRLTVL.

In this sample, this clone turned up a few times. This chain links TRBV11-2 with TRBJ2-3; maybe TRBD2 (5 bases). The ends were cut back, 4 bases at V and 3 bases at J, with 11 bases in the middle. This CDR3 has 14 amino acids. Germline-derived CDR1 and CDR2 are SGHAT and FQNNGV. The CDR3 nucleotides are TGTGCCAGCAGCTCTAGCCGCTATACAGATACGCAGTATTTT. Amino acids: CASSSSRYTDTQYF.

This rearrangement joins TRBV28 to TRBJ2-7; 8 bases map to TRBD2. Germline assignment: CDR1 MDHEN and CDR2 SYDVKM. The V and J ends lost 4 bases and 3 bases, in that order; junction bases with no gene match: 14. The CDR3 extends over 17 amino acids. This chain's CDR3 is CASSSASFPAGVYEQYF. The CDR3 DNA reads TGTGCCAGCAGTTCCGCTTCCTTTCCAGCGGGAGTCTACGAGCAGTACTTC. The full variable domain, in which reference TRBV28 and TRBJ2-7 provide the parts outside the CDR3, is DVKVTQSSRYLVKRTGEKVFLECVQDMDHENMFWYRQDPGLGLRLIYFSYDVKMKEKGDIPEGYSVSREKKERFSLILESASTNQTSMYLCASSSASFPAGVYEQYFGPGTRLTVT.

The V gene is TRBV4-1, the J gene TRBJ1-2; D unresolved. Trimming took 4 bases from V and 3 from J, leaving 6 bases between them. The CDR3 spans 12 residues. CDR1 and CDR2 (germline): MGHRA, YSYEKL. The CDR3: CASSPGDYGYTF. The CDR3, as DNA: TGCGCCAGCAGCCCGGGAGACTATGGCTACACCTTC.

V and J are TRBV9 and TRBJ2-7; D is perhaps TRBD2 (6 bases). V was trimmed by 2 bases and J by 3 bases, leaving 15 bases between them. CDR1 SGDLS and CDR2 YYNGEE come from the germline V gene. This CDR3 is built from 15 residues. The CDR3 coding sequence is TGTGCCAGCAGCGTGGGACTCCCCACCGGCTACGAGCAGTACTTC. Translation: CASSVGLPTGYEQYF. Full variable domain (rest looked up from reference TRBV9 and TRBJ2-7): DSGVTQTPKHLITATGQRVTLRCSPRSGDLSVYWYQQSLDQGLQFLIQYYNGEERAKGNILERFSAQQFPDLHSELNLSSLELGDSALYFCASSVGLPTGYEQYFGPGTRLTVT.

This sequence joins TRBV5-6 and TRBJ1-5, with D tentatively TRBD1 (5 bases). V was clipped by 4 bases and J by 0 bases, with 17 bases between them. The CDR3 spans 17 residues. Germline assignment: CDR1 SGHDT and CDR2 YYEEEE. In DNA form, the CDR3 reads TGTGCCAGCAGCAGCCGGGACTGGTATTATAGCAATCAGCCCCAGCATTTT. Translation: CASSSRDWYYSNQPQHF.

This clone was counted once. The chain employs TRBV27 and TRBJ2-2, with 7 bases lining up with TRBD1. V was clipped by 7 bases and J by 7 bases; unmatched bases: 9. The CDR3 consists of 14 residues. In germline, CDR1 is MNHEY, CDR2 SMNVEV (reference sequence). The CDR3 nucleotides are TGTGCCAGCACTACCGGACAGGACAACGGGGAGCTGTTTTTT. This gives the protein CASTTGQDNGELFF.

V is TRBV28 and J is TRBJ1-2; maybe TRBD1 (5 bases). CDR3 size: 14 residues. Germline CDR1 is MDHEN and CDR2 is SYDVKM. Trimming cost V 7 bases and J 5 bases, with 17 bases left between them. CDR3 in amino acids: CASTEPTGPYGYTF. CDR3 coding DNA: TGTGCCAGCACTGAACCAACAGGCCCATATGGCTACACCTTC.

This chain uses TRBV5-1 with TRBJ2-5; 9 nucleotides match TRBD2. CDR1 and CDR2 from the germline V gene are SGHRS and YFSETQ. The CDR3 consists of 16 residues. Trimming cost V 4 bases and J 2 bases; bases outside gene matches: 9. In DNA form, the CDR3 reads TGCGCCAGCAGCCAAGGACTAGCGCCAGATCAAGAGACCCAGTACTTC. This gives the protein CASSQGLAPDQETQYF.

This sequence joins TRBV28 and TRBJ2-7, with TRBD1 identical over 9 bases. The length of the CDR3 is 13 residues. Germline values: CDR1 MDHEN, CDR2 SYDVKM. The V and J ends lost 8 bases and 3 bases, in that order; junction bases with no gene match: 5. CDR3 region: CASLGQGFYEQYF. CDR3 nucleotide sequence: TGTGCCAGCTTGGGACAGGGTTTCTACGAGCAGTACTTC.

This clone was counted a few times. CDR3 sequence (DNA): TGTGCCAGCAGCCTACAGGGTTCTAATTCACCCCTCCACTTT. This sequence encodes CASSLQGSNSPLHF. This chain connects TRBV9 to TRBJ1-6; perhaps TRBD1 as D (6 bases). Trimming removed 4 bases at V and 6 bases at J, with 11 bases between. The CDR3 runs 14 residues. Looked up from germline, CDR1 is SGDLS and CDR2 is YYNGEE.

The rearrangement joins TRBV6-2 or TRBV6-3 to TRBJ2-7, with D hard to call. V lost 2 bases, J lost 0 bases, and 14 bases lay in between. Germline V gene sequence: CDR1 MNHEY, CDR2 SVGEGT. The CDR3 is 16 amino acids. The CDR3 bases are TGTGCCAGCAGTTACCATGCCCCTAGAATCTCCTACGAGCAGTACTTC. Amino acids: CASSYHAPRISYEQYF.